This T cell receptor (beta chain) was observed in a study of T cell responses to AZD1222 COVID-19 vaccine. Libraries were prepared by immunoSEQ multiplex PCR; TCRdb keeps only in-frame clonotypes and omits some of them. Of approximately 140,000 clones detected, roughly nine tenths appear once; the ten largest clones hold 1.5% to 2%. Germline lookup yields CDR1 SGHNT and CDR2 YENEEA. V lost 3 bases, J lost 2 bases, and 9 bases lay in between. The CDR3 totals 14 residues. The starting material was peripheral blood, obtained 28 days after the second AZD1222 dose. This TCR was recovered from an adult who received the AZD1222 COVID-19 vaccine. J is TRBJ2-3 and V is TRBV11-3, with a possible D match to TRBD2 (5 bases). The DNA for the CDR3 is TGTGCCAGCAGCTTCGAGAGGGACACAGATACGCAGTATTTT. It yields the protein CASSFERDTDTQYF.